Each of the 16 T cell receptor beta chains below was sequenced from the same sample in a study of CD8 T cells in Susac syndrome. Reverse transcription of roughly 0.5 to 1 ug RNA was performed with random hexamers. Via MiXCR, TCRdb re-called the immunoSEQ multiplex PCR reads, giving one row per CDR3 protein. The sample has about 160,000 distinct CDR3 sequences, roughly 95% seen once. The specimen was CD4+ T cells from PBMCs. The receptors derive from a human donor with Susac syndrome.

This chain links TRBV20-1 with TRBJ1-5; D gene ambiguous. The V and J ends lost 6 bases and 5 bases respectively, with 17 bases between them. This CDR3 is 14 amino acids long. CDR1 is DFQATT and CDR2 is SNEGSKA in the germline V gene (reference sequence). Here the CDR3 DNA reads TGCAGTGCAAGACCACCTAGCGGATATCAGCCCCAGCATTTT. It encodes CSARPPSGYQPQHF.

The CDR3 spells CASSVESGYETQYF. CDR3 DNA sequence: TGTGCCAGCAGCGTAGAGTCCGGGTATGAGACCCAGTACTTC. The chain employs TRBV9 and TRBJ2-5, with unresolved D. The CDR3 consists of 14 residues. With 0 bases removed from V and 5 bases from J, the gap between germline ends came to 11 bases. Per germline, CDR1 SGDLS and CDR2 YYNGEE.

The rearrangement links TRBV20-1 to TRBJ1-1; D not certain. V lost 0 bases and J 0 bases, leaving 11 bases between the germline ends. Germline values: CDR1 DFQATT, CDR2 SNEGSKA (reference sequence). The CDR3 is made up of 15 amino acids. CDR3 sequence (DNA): TGCAGTGCTAGAGATCCGGGCATTGTGAACACTGAAGCTTTCTTT. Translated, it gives CSARDPGIVNTEAFF.

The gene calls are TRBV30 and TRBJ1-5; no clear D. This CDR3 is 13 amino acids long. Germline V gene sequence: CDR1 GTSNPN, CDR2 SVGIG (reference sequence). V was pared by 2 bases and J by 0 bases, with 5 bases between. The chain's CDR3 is CAWSINSNQPQHF. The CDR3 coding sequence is TGTGCCTGGAGTATAAATAGCAATCAGCCCCAGCATTTT.

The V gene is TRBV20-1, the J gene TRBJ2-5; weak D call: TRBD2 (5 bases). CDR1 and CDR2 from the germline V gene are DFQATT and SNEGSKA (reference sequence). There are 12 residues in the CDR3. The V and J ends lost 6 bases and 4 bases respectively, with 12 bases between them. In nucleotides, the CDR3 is TGCAGTGCCCCCCCTAGCCCAGAGACCCAGTACTTC. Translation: CSAPPSPETQYF.

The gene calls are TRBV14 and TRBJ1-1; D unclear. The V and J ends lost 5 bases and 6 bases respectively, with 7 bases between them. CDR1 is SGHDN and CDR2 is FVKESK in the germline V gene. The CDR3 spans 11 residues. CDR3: CASSISAEAFF. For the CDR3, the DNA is TGTGCCAGCAGCATATCGGCTGAAGCTTTCTTT.

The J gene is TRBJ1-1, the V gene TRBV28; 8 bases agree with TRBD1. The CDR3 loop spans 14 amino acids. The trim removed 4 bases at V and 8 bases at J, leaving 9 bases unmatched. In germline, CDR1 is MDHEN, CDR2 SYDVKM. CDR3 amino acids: CASSSPDRDVEAFF. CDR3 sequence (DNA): TGTGCCAGCAGTTCGCCGGACAGGGACGTGGAAGCTTTCTTT.

CDR3 loop: CASSPPGQGGLYGYTF. CDR3 bases: TGTGCCAGCTCACCACCGGGACAGGGAGGTCTCTATGGCTACACCTTC. J is TRBJ1-2 and V is TRBV18; TRBD1 agrees at 9 bases. The CDR3 covers 16 residues. CDR1 and CDR2 (germline): KGHSH, LQKENI. J lost 4 bases, V lost 0 bases, and 6 bases had no gene match.

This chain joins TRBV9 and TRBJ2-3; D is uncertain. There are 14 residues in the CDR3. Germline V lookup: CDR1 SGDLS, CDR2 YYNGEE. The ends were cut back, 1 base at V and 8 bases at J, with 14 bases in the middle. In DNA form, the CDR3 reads TGTGCCAGCAGCGTACAAGGACGTGCTGGTACGCAGTATTTT. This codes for CASSVQGRAGTQYF. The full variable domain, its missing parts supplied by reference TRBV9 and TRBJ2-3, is DSGVTQTPKHLITATGQRVTLRCSPRSGDLSVYWYQQSLDQGLQFLIQYYNGEERAKGNILERFSAQQFPDLHSELNLSSLELGDSALYFCASSVQGRAGTQYFGPGTRLTVL.

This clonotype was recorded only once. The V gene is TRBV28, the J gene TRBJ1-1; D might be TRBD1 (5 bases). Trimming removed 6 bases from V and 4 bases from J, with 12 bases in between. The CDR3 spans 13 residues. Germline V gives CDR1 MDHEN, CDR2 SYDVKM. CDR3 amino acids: CASRQGRSTEAFF. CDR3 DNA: TGTGCCAGCAGGCAGGGAAGGAGCACTGAAGCTTTCTTT. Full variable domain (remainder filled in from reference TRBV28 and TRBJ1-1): DVKVTQSSRYLVKRTGEKVFLECVQDMDHENMFWYRQDPGLGLRLIYFSYDVKMKEKGDIPEGYSVSREKKERFSLILESASTNQTSMYLCASRQGRSTEAFFGQGTRLTVV.

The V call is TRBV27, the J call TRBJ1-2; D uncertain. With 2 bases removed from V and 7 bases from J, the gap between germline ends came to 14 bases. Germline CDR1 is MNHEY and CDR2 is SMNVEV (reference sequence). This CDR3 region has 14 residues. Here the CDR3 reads CASSLDLVTGGYTF. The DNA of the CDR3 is TGTGCCAGCAGTTTAGACCTAGTGACCGGTGGCTACACCTTC.

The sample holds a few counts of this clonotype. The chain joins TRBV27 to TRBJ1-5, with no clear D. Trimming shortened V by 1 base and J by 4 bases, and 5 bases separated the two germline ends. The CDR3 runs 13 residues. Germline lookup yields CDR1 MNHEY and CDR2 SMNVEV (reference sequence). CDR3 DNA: TGTGCCAGCAGTTTATTTTCAAATCAGCCCCAGCATTTT. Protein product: CASSLFSNQPQHF.

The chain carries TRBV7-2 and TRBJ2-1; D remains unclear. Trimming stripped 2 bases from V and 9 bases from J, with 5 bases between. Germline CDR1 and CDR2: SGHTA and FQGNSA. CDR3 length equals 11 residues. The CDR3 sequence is CASSLRPEQFF. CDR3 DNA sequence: TGTGCCAGCAGCTTAAGACCTGAGCAGTTCTTC.

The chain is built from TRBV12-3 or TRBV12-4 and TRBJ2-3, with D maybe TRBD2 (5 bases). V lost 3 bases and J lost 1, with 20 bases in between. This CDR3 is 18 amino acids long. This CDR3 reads CASSFLLTTLAGTDTQYF. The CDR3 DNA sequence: TGTGCCAGCAGTTTCCTTCTTACAACGCTAGCCGGCACAGATACGCAGTATTTT.

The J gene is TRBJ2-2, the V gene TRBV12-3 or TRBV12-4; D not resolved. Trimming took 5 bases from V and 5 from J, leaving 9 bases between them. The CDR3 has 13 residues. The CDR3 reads CASSKRRTGELFF. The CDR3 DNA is TGTGCCAGCAGTAAGCGCCGGACCGGGGAGCTGTTTTTT.

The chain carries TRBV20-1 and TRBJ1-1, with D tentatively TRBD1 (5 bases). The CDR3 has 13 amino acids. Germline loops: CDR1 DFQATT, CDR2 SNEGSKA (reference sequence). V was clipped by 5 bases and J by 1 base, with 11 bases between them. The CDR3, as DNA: TGCAGTGCTCCCAGGGCGGGGAACACTGAAGCTTTCTTT. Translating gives CSAPRAGNTEAFF.